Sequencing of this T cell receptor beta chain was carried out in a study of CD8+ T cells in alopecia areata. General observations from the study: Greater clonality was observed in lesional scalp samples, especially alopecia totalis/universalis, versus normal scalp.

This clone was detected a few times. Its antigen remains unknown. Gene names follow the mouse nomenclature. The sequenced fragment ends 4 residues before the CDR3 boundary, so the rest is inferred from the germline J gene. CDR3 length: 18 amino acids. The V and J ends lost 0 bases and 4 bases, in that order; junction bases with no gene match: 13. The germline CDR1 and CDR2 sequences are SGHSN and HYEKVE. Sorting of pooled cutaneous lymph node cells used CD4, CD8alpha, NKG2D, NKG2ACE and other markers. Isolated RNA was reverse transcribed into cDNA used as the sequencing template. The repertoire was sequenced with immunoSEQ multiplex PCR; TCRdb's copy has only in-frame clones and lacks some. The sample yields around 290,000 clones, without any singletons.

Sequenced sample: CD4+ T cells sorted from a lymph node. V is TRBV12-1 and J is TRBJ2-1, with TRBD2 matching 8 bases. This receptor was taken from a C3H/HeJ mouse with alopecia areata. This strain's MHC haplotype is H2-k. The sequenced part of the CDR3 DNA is TGTGCCAGCTCTCTCCCTGGGGGGTCCCTCAATCTGTATGCT. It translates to CASSLPGGSLNLYA. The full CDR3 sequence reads CASSLPGGSLNLYAEQFF.